One T cell receptor beta chain is described in this entry. Clones were read by immunoSEQ multiplex PCR, and TCRdb kept only the in-frame ones, dropping some. The sample lists fewer than 600,000 clones, 89% occurring once. This sample is part of a study of blood T cell repertoires in COVID-19. This CDR3 is 15 amino acids long. Germline CDR1 and CDR2: SGHVS and FNYEAQ. Between the trimmed V and J ends, which lost 5 bases and 3 bases, there was a span of 16 bases. The V and J genes are TRBV7-6 and TRBJ1-2, with a weak D call TRBD1 (6 bases). The clonotype originates from a man aged 18 to 30 with COVID-19, enrolled during active disease. The sample comprised peripheral blood. CDR3 residues: CASSPPGGADYGYTF. DNA for the CDR3: TGTGCCAGCAGCCCACCGGGGGGCGCGGACTATGGCTACACCTTC.